These 20 T cell receptor beta chains share one sample of origin, sequenced in a study of T cell repertoires in cytomegalovirus infection. TCRdb itself ran the reads through MiXCR, one entry per CDR3 protein. This table has around 710,000 distinct CDR3 sequences, roughly 29% appearing once. For these receptors, no antigen is known. Sequenced here: cultured CD8+ T cells from PBMCs, sampled from culture after CMV antigen stimulation. The receptors were gathered from a human donor in good health (CMV status not recorded). Some clones in this sample may be carry-over from other donors' samples.

This clonotype was found a few times. This chain joins TRBV6-5 and TRBJ1-2; 8 bases are shared with TRBD1. Germline V gene data show CDR1 as MNHEY and CDR2 as SVGAGI. The CDR3 runs to 14 residues. Trimming took 2 bases from V and 6 from J; bases not matched to a gene: 5. The CDR3 sequence is CASSYAGGSNGYTF. The CDR3 nucleotides read TGTGCCAGCAGTTACGCAGGGGGCTCCAATGGCTACACCTTC.

The table lists this clonotype with a few counts. The V and J genes are TRBV2 and TRBJ2-3, with D tentatively TRBD1 (5 bases). The CDR3 has 16 residues. V lost 7 bases and J lost 2, with 19 bases in between. The germline V gene has CDR1 SNHLY and CDR2 FYNNEI. The CDR3 reads CASINPARASTDTQYF. CDR3 coding DNA: TGTGCCAGCATTAACCCCGCCAGGGCCTCCACAGATACGCAGTATTTT.

The genes are TRBV6-1 and TRBJ1-2, with 7 bases aligning to TRBD1. CDR1 and CDR2 (germline): MNHNS, SASEGT. The J segment lost 4 bases and the V segment lost 2 bases, leaving 7 bases of the junction unmatched. CDR3 length equals 15 residues. The CDR3 sequence: CASSEWEGGVYGYTF. The CDR3 region has the DNA TGTGCCAGCAGTGAATGGGAAGGGGGCGTCTATGGCTACACCTTC.

This clonotype was observed at least ten times. The CDR3 coding sequence is TGTGCCAGCAGCTTGGACGGACTAGCGGGGACATCTAGCACAGATACGCAGTATTTT. It translates to CASSLDGLAGTSSTDTQYF. The J gene is TRBJ2-3, the V gene TRBV7-8; 12 bases fit TRBD2. Germline V gene data show CDR1 as SGHVS and CDR2 as FQNEAQ. V lost 3 bases, J lost 0 bases, and 10 bases stayed unmatched. This CDR3 has 19 amino acids.

This clonotype was recorded a few times. The chain combines TRBV11-2 with TRBJ2-5; 11 bases map to TRBD2. J lost 4 bases, V lost 6 bases, and 7 bases had no gene match. The CDR3 totals 15 residues. The V gene's germline CDR1 is SGHAT and CDR2 FQNNGV. The CDR3 DNA follows: TGTGCCAGCAGGCGACTAGCGGGGACAGGAGAGACCCAGTACTTC. It yields the protein CASRRLAGTGETQYF.

The chain uses TRBV7-8 and TRBJ2-1; no clear D. Germline lookup yields CDR1 SGHVS and CDR2 FQNEAQ. The CDR3 sequence is 15 residues long. Deletions cut 2 bases from V and 7 bases from J, with 15 bases between. The CDR3 spells CASSLKVIQFNEQFF. The CDR3 DNA reads as TGTGCCAGCAGCTTAAAGGTCATCCAATTTAATGAGCAGTTCTTC.

The chain joins TRBV7-9 to TRBJ2-6; 12 bases are shared with TRBD1. The germline V gene has CDR1 SEHNR and CDR2 FQNEAQ (reference sequence). The J segment lost 3 bases and the V segment lost 3 bases, leaving 6 bases of the junction unmatched. This CDR3 is 18 amino acids long. CDR3 bases: TGTGCCAGCAGCTTTCCGGGACAGGGGGCCGATGGGGCCAACGTCCTGACTTTC. Protein sequence: CASSFPGQGADGANVLTF.

V usage is TRBV27 and J usage is TRBJ2-7; D call uncertain. The CDR3 is 15 residues long. Trimming took 2 bases from V and 4 from J, leaving 15 bases between them. Germline values: CDR1 MNHEY, CDR2 SMNVEV (reference sequence). DNA of the CDR3: TGTGCCAGCAGTTTAGGGGTTTCTCAAACGTACGAGCAGTACTTC. Amino acids: CASSLGVSQTYEQYF.

This clonotype was recorded a few times. The genes are TRBV27 and TRBJ1-2; tentatively, D is TRBD1 (5 bases). The ends were cut back, 5 bases at V and 4 bases at J, with 17 bases in the middle. The CDR3 spans 15 residues. Germline V CDR1 and CDR2: MNHEY, SMNVEV (reference sequence). CDR3: CASSPGTVRSYGYTF. CDR3 in DNA: TGTGCCAGCAGTCCGGGGACGGTCCGGAGCTATGGCTACACCTTC.

This clonotype appeared a few times. The J gene is TRBJ1-2, the V gene TRBV10-3; 8 nucleotides agree with TRBD1. CDR3 size: 16 residues. CDR1 ENHRY and CDR2 SYGVKD come from the germline V gene. Germline trimming cut 2 bases from V and 5 bases from J; bases unmatched to any gene: 10. The CDR3 DNA sequence: TGTGCCATCAGTGAGAGGGTGACAGGGGACGGATATGGCTACACCTTC. Protein: CAISERVTGDGYGYTF.

The table lists this clonotype with a few counts. The chain combines TRBV5-5 with TRBJ2-7, with TRBD2 identical over 11 bases. After removal of 3 bases from V and 0 bases from J, the junction contained 5 bases not matched to a gene. Germline assignment: CDR1 SGHKS and CDR2 YYEKEE (reference sequence). The CDR3 has 16 amino acids. The CDR3 nucleotides are TGTGCCAGCAGCTCACTACTAGCGGGGGTCTCCTACGAGCAGTACTTC. This gives the protein CASSSLLAGVSYEQYF.

The chain has TRBV2 and TRBJ2-2; D remains unclear. Per germline, CDR1 SNHLY and CDR2 FYNNEI. The CDR3 runs to 12 residues. This chain's CDR3 is CVLLLDTGELFF. In nucleotides, the CDR3 is TGTGTCCTCCTGTTAGATACCGGGGAGCTGTTTTTT.

This clonotype was detected a few times. The chain has TRBV5-6 and TRBJ1-1, with D possibly matching TRBD1 (6 bases). CDR3 length: 15 residues. The ends were cut back, 1 base at V and 5 bases at J, with 15 bases in the middle. Germline loops: CDR1 SGHDT, CDR2 YYEEEE. CDR3 region: CASSLKGEVWTEAFF. Written as DNA, the CDR3 is TGTGCCAGCAGCTTGAAGGGGGAAGTGTGGACTGAAGCTTTCTTT.

The chain is built from TRBV12-3 or TRBV12-4 and TRBJ2-1; a weak D match, TRBD1 (5 bases). The ends were cut back, 7 bases at V and 7 bases at J, with 14 bases in the middle. The CDR3 consists of 13 residues. CDR3 in amino acids: CASILPGRNEQFF. Here the CDR3 DNA reads TGTGCCAGCATACTTCCAGGGCGAAATGAGCAGTTCTTC.

This clonotype was recorded a few times. The rearrangement joins TRBV6-2 or TRBV6-3 to TRBJ1-1; perhaps TRBD1 as D (5 bases). The CDR3 sequence is 14 residues long. The germline V gene has CDR1 MNHEY and CDR2 SVGEGT. Trimming took off 2 bases at V and 4 bases at J, with 11 bases between the two ends. CDR3 bases: TGTGCCAGCAGTTACGGGGGTGTGAGCACTGAAGCTTTCTTT. It codes for CASSYGGVSTEAFF.

The V gene is TRBV4-3, the J gene TRBJ1-4, with a weak D call TRBD1 (6 bases). V lost 2 bases and J 7 bases, leaving 17 bases between the germline ends. This CDR3 comprises 16 residues. The germline gives CDR1 LGHNA, CDR2 YSLEER. Here the CDR3 reads CASSQSPWGLGEKLFF. The CDR3 nucleotides read TGCGCCAGCAGCCAATCTCCTTGGGGGCTGGGTGAAAAACTGTTTTTT.

The rearrangement joins TRBV10-3 to TRBJ2-3; the match to TRBD2 covers 10 bases. Germline assignment: CDR1 ENHRY and CDR2 SYGVKD. This CDR3 contains 17 residues. Trimming took 4 bases from V and 0 from J; bases not matched to a gene: 7. In DNA form, the CDR3 reads TGTGCCATCAGTGGTCTAGCGGGGGACCTTAGCACAGATACGCAGTATTTT. This codes for CAISGLAGDLSTDTQYF.

This clonotype was counted a few times. This chain uses TRBV7-6 with TRBJ2-7; perhaps TRBD1 as D (7 bases). CDR3 size: 15 residues. The V gene lost 5 bases and the J gene lost 2 bases, with 16 bases spanning the gap. Germline-derived CDR1 and CDR2 are SGHVS and FNYEAQ. CDR3 residues: CASSPLEGATYEQYV. The CDR3 region has the DNA TGTGCCAGCAGCCCCCTGGAGGGGGCCACCTACGAGCAGTACGTC.

J is TRBJ1-2 and V is TRBV7-6; D might be TRBD1 (5 bases). Trimming stripped 10 bases from V and 8 bases from J, with 23 bases between. The CDR3 extends over 14 amino acids. Germline V CDR1 and CDR2: SGHVS, FNYEAQ. CDR3 sequence: CAIVDGAAKRGYTF. The CDR3 bases are TGTGCCATCGTAGACGGGGCAGCAAAACGCGGCTACACCTTC.

The chain is built from TRBV12-3 or TRBV12-4 and TRBJ1-5, with 10 bases identical to TRBD1. V dropped 5 bases and J dropped 10; count of bases not matched to a gene: 8. The CDR3 is 14 amino acids. CDR3 DNA: TGTGCCAGCAGTGGCGACAGGGGGCTTGGTCCCCAGCATTTT. It yields the protein CASSGDRGLGPQHF.